This entry lists 5 T cell receptor beta chains sequenced from one sample in a study of blood T cell repertoires in COVID-19. Repertoires were generated with immunoSEQ multiplex PCR, while TCRdb's copy carries only in-frame clones and drops some. The sample shows about 380,000 clones, more than 70% of them seen only once. The material sequenced was PBMCs or T cells enriched from blood (not recorded which). The receptors shown here come from a man aged 30 to 39 who had recovered from COVID-19.

This chain links TRBV5-4 with TRBJ2-3; 15 positions match TRBD2. Germline V CDR1 and CDR2: SGHNT, YYREEE (reference sequence). The CDR3 sequence is 17 residues long. Losses at the gene ends were 4 bases for V and 3 bases for J; bases not matched to a gene: 6. CDR3 DNA sequence: TGTGCCAGCAGCGCGGGACTAGCGGGGGGATCGACAGATACGCAGTATTTT. Protein sequence: CASSAGLAGGSTDTQYF.

The sample holds a few counts of this clone. The chain links TRBV5-5 to TRBJ2-6; 8 nucleotides align to TRBD1. CDR3 length: 18 amino acids. Germline V gene lookup returns CDR1 SGHKS and CDR2 YYEKEE (reference sequence). V gave up 4 bases and J gave up 1 base; unmatched junction bases: 10. CDR3 DNA sequence: TGTGCCAGCAGCCGTACCAGGGGGCTAGGGTCTGGGGCCAACGTCCTGACTTTC. It is translated as CASSRTRGLGSGANVLTF.

V is TRBV6-1 and J is TRBJ1-6; the D is unclear. The V gene's germline CDR1 is MNHNS and CDR2 SASEGT. The CDR3 runs 14 residues. Trimming removed 3 bases from V and 4 bases from J, with 7 bases in between. CDR3 DNA: TGTGCCAGCAGTGACAGGCTATATAATTCACCCCTCCACTTT. The encoded protein is CASSDRLYNSPLHF.

This clone came up a few times. The J gene is TRBJ1-2, the V gene TRBV7-9; no clear D. This CDR3 comprises 15 residues. Germline CDR1 is SEHNR and CDR2 is FQNEAQ (reference sequence). The V end lost 6 bases, the J end lost 2 bases, and 16 bases lay between the germline ends. The CDR3 loop is CASSLNTGTNYGYTF. In DNA form, the CDR3 reads TGTGCCAGCAGTCTTAATACGGGAACGAACTATGGCTACACCTTC. The full variable domain, its missing parts supplied by reference TRBV7-9 and TRBJ1-2, is DTGVSQNPRHKITKRGQNVTFRCDPISEHNRLYWYRQTLGQGPEFLTYFQNEAQLEKSRLLSDRFSAERPKGSFSTLEIQRTEQGDSAMYLCASSLNTGTNYGYTFGSGTRLTVV.

This chain uses TRBV4-1 with TRBJ2-7; 13 nucleotides match TRBD2. This CDR3 region has 18 residues. Germline CDR1 and CDR2: MGHRA and YSYEKL. V lost 4 bases and J lost 3; bases outside the gene matches: 12. The DNA for the CDR3 is TGCGCCAGCAGCCCTGGGCCCCGGACTAGCGGGAGAAGCTACGAGCAGTACTTC. Its translation: CASSPGPRTSGRSYEQYF.